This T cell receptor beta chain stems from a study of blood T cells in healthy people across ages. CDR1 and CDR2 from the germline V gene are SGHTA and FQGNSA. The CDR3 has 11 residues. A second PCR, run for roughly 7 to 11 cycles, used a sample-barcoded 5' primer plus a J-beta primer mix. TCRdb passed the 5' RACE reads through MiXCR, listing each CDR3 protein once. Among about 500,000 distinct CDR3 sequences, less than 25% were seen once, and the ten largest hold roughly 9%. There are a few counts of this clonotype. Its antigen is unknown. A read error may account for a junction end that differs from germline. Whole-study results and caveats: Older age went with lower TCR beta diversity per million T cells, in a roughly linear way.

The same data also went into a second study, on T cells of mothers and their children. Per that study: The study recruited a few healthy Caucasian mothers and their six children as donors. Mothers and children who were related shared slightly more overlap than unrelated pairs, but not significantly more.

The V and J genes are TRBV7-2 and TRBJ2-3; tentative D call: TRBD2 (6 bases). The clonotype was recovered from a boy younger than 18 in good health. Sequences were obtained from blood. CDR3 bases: TGTGCCAGCAGCTTAGCACTAGCCGAGGCCTTT. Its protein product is CASSLALAEAF.